The 2 T cell receptor beta chains in this list originate from one sample, sequenced in a study of molecular identifiers for immune sequencing clone quantification. TCRdb re-derived calls from the PCR reads in MiXCR, one entry per CDR3 protein. The sample lists 60,000 to 65,000 distinct CDR3 sequences, around 19% occurring once. Sequencing was carried out using naive CD8+ T cells from blood, with Jurkat cell RNA spiked in. The subset denotes: FACS-sorted CD8+CD4-CCR7+CD45RA+ naive T cells. These receptors all come from a human donor in good health. Some libraries in this study had Jurkat cell RNA spiked in.

For this clonotype: A read error may explain this, as a much larger clone is one base away. The chain joins TRBV12-3 or TRBV12-4 to TRBJ2-3; maybe TRBD2 (5 bases). Trimming pared 8 bases from V and 0 bases from J, leaving 12 bases between. The CDR3 consists of 14 residues. Here the CDR3 DNA reads TGTGCCAGCTGTCCGCGGACTAGCACAGATACGCAGTATTTT. Protein: CASCPRTSTDTQYF.

This clonotype was seen at least ten times. The V and J genes are TRBV7-8 and TRBJ2-7; D is undetermined. Trimming took 0 bases from V and 2 from J, leaving 8 bases between them. Germline V lookup: CDR1 SGHVS, CDR2 FQNEAQ. This CDR3 has 14 residues. Here the CDR3 reads CASSLAGPPYEQYF. Here the CDR3 DNA reads TGTGCCAGCAGCTTAGCGGGTCCTCCCTACGAGCAGTACTTC.